The rows below give T cell receptor beta chains drawn from one sample of a study of Ad26.COV2.S vaccination and SARS-CoV-2 variants. Generated by immunoSEQ multiplex PCR, the TCRdb table keeps only in-frame clones and is missing some. The sample consists of fewer than 900,000 clones, around 90% of them appearing once. This material consisted of peripheral blood, taken in a trial of Ad26.COV2.S vaccine versus placebo. The receptors come from a person aged 18-60 years who received the Ad26.COV2.S COVID-19 vaccine or a placebo. The CDR3 runs from the conserved cysteine through the conserved F or W. A D gene is named only where the DNA matches it firmly. For some rows the clone size is stated as once, few or many, or as a class when expanded; others skip it.

D gene: TRBD2; clone size: -; J gene: TRBJ2-3; V gene: TRBV5-1; CDR3 protein: CASSPGTSGRGTDTQYF; CDR3 DNA: TGCGCCAGCAGCCCGGGGACTAGCGGGAGGGGCACAGATACGCAGTATTTT
D gene: -; clone size: -; J gene: TRBJ2-7; V gene: TRBV3-1/TRBV3-2; CDR3 protein: CASSQLPTTYEQYF; CDR3 DNA: TGTGCCAGCAGCCAGCTACCAACGACCTACGAGCAGTACTTC
D gene: -; clone size: -; J gene: TRBJ1-6; V gene: TRBV30; CDR3 protein: CASVGSYNSPLHF; CDR3 DNA: TGTGCCTCAGTCGGCTCCTATAATTCACCCCTCCACTTT
D gene: -; clone size: -; J gene: TRBJ1-2; V gene: TRBV5-1; CDR3 protein: CASSSTGSERYTF; CDR3 DNA: TGCGCCAGCAGCTCCACGGGGTCGGAGCGCTACACCTTC
D gene: TRBD1; clone size: once; J gene: TRBJ1-5; V gene: TRBV5-1; CDR3 protein: CASSSRQGISGNQPQHF; CDR3 DNA: TGCGCCAGCAGCTCCCGACAGGGGATTAGCGGCAATCAGCCCCAGCATTTT
D gene: TRBD1; clone size: once; J gene: TRBJ1-1; V gene: TRBV5-1; CDR3 protein: CASSLGPGGGNTEAFF; CDR3 DNA: TGCGCCAGCAGCTTGGGGCCAGGGGGAGGGAACACTGAAGCTTTCTTT
D gene: -; clone size: -; J gene: TRBJ2-7; V gene: TRBV27; CDR3 protein: CASSLRKVGSGYHVYEQYF; CDR3 DNA: TGTGCCAGCAGTTTAAGGAAAGTAGGAAGCGGGTATCACGTATACGAGCAGTACTTC
D gene: -; clone size: -; J gene: TRBJ2-5; V gene: TRBV12-5; CDR3 protein: CASGFASETQYF; CDR3 DNA: TGTGCTAGTGGTTTCGCGAGCGAGACCCAGTACTTC
D gene: -; clone size: -; J gene: TRBJ2-2; V gene: TRBV3-1/TRBV3-2; CDR3 protein: CASSRGLTGELFF; CDR3 DNA: TGTGCCAGCAGCCGCGGCCTAACCGGGGAGCTGTTTTTT
D gene: -; clone size: -; J gene: TRBJ1-4; V gene: TRBV4-3; CDR3 protein: CASSPRVEVGGKLFF; CDR3 DNA: TGCGCCAGCAGTCCTCGGGTCGAGGTCGGGGGAAAACTGTTTTTT
D gene: -; clone size: -; J gene: TRBJ1-2; V gene: TRBV30; CDR3 protein: CAWSEPHGYTF; CDR3 DNA: TGTGCCTGGAGTGAGCCTCATGGCTACACCTTC
D gene: -; clone size: -; J gene: TRBJ2-7; V gene: TRBV12-5; CDR3 protein: CASGLGTGFILYEQYF; CDR3 DNA: TGTGCTAGTGGTTTGGGCACAGGGTTCATCCTCTACGAGCAGTACTTC
D gene: -; clone size: -; J gene: TRBJ1-3; V gene: TRBV7-8; CDR3 protein: CASSTRVGGSSGNTIYF; CDR3 DNA: TGTGCCAGCAGCACCAGGGTTGGGGGATCCTCTGGAAACACCATATATTTT
D gene: TRBD2; clone size: -; J gene: TRBJ2-1; V gene: TRBV24-1; CDR3 protein: CATSSSRASGSLGDEQFF; CDR3 DNA: TGTGCCACCAGCAGCTCCCGGGCTAGCGGGTCACTCGGCGATGAGCAGTTCTTC
D gene: -; clone size: -; J gene: TRBJ2-2; V gene: TRBV9; CDR3 protein: CASSPPGAGELFF; CDR3 DNA: TGTGCCAGCAGCCCGCCTGGAGCCGGGGAGCTGTTTTTT
D gene: -; clone size: once; J gene: TRBJ2-2; V gene: TRBV18; CDR3 protein: CASSPPKLTGELFF; CDR3 DNA: TGTGCCAGCTCACCACCGAAATTGACCGGGGAGCTGTTTTTT
D gene: -; clone size: -; J gene: TRBJ2-7; V gene: TRBV19; CDR3 protein: CASKGGAAPGRVYEQYF; CDR3 DNA: TGTGCCAGTAAGGGGGGAGCGGCTCCGGGGCGAGTCTACGAGCAGTACTTC
D gene: -; clone size: -; J gene: TRBJ2-3; V gene: TRBV5-4; CDR3 protein: CASSPGERRRDTQYF; CDR3 DNA: TGTGCCAGCAGCCCAGGGGAGAGACGGCGGGATACGCAGTATTTT
D gene: -; clone size: -; J gene: TRBJ2-5; V gene: TRBV9; CDR3 protein: CASSSSAGTLQETQYF; CDR3 DNA: TGTGCCAGCAGCTCCTCCGCGGGGACGCTCCAAGAGACCCAGTACTTC
D gene: TRBD1; clone size: -; J gene: TRBJ2-7; V gene: TRBV9; CDR3 protein: CASSPTGDYEQYF; CDR3 DNA: TGTGCCAGCAGCCCGACAGGGGACTACGAGCAGTACTTC
D gene: -; clone size: -; J gene: TRBJ2-7; V gene: TRBV7-9; CDR3 protein: CASSPRAGPNEQYF; CDR3 DNA: TGTGCCAGCAGCCCGCGGGCCGGACCGAACGAGCAGTACTTC
D gene: -; clone size: -; J gene: TRBJ1-4; V gene: TRBV15; CDR3 protein: CATSRDGRAINEKLFF; CDR3 DNA: TGTGCCACCAGCAGAGATGGAAGGGCCATTAATGAAAAACTGTTTTTT
D gene: -; clone size: -; J gene: TRBJ2-2; V gene: TRBV7-3; CDR3 protein: CASSPPEAANTGELFF; CDR3 DNA: TGTGCCAGCAGCCCCCCCGAGGCAGCGAACACCGGGGAGCTGTTTTTT
D gene: -; clone size: once; J gene: TRBJ1-6; V gene: TRBV30; CDR3 protein: CAWSVRGNSPLHF; CDR3 DNA: TGTGCCTGGAGTGTACGGGGTAATTCACCCCTCCACTTT
D gene: -; clone size: -; J gene: TRBJ2-7; V gene: TRBV2; CDR3 protein: CASSALSEQYF; CDR3 DNA: TGTGCCAGCAGTGCTTTAAGCGAGCAGTACTTC
D gene: -; clone size: -; J gene: TRBJ2-7; V gene: TRBV29-1; CDR3 protein: CSAGDERSYEQYF; CDR3 DNA: TGCAGCGCCGGGGACGAACGCTCCTACGAGCAGTACTTC
D gene: -; clone size: -; J gene: TRBJ1-5; V gene: TRBV6-5; CDR3 protein: CASSSPGGYSNQPQHF; CDR3 DNA: TGTGCCAGCAGTTCCCCCGGGGGGTATAGCAATCAGCCCCAGCATTTT
D gene: -; clone size: -; J gene: TRBJ2-5; V gene: TRBV4-1; CDR3 protein: CASSPVMGVETQYF; CDR3 DNA: TGCGCCAGCAGCCCGGTAATGGGTGTGGAGACCCAGTACTTC
D gene: TRBD1; clone size: -; J gene: TRBJ1-1; V gene: TRBV6-5; CDR3 protein: CASSYLSGQGSAFF; CDR3 DNA: TGTGCCAGCAGTTACTTATCGGGACAGGGGAGCGCTTTCTTT
D gene: TRBD1; clone size: -; J gene: TRBJ2-4; V gene: TRBV18; CDR3 protein: CASSGPGTALAKNIQYF; CDR3 DNA: TGTGCCAGCTCAGGACCCGGGACAGCACTAGCCAAAAACATTCAGTACTTC
D gene: -; clone size: -; J gene: TRBJ1-1; V gene: TRBV20-1; CDR3 protein: CSASWENTEAFF; CDR3 DNA: TGCAGTGCTAGTTGGGAGAACACTGAAGCTTTCTTT
D gene: TRBD1; clone size: -; J gene: TRBJ1-1; V gene: TRBV2; CDR3 protein: CASSGGTGGFGSFF; CDR3 DNA: TGTGCCAGCAGTGGCGGGACAGGGGGTTTCGGGTCTTTCTTT
D gene: -; clone size: -; J gene: TRBJ1-4; V gene: TRBV12-5; CDR3 protein: CASGSDGLEKLFF; CDR3 DNA: TGTGCTAGTGGTAGTGATGGTTTGGAAAAACTGTTTTTT
D gene: TRBD1; clone size: -; J gene: TRBJ1-2; V gene: TRBV18; CDR3 protein: CASSQGQGDNYGYTF; CDR3 DNA: TGTGCCAGCTCACAGGGACAGGGGGACAACTATGGCTACACCTTC
D gene: -; clone size: once; J gene: TRBJ2-1; V gene: TRBV4-2; CDR3 protein: CASSQDGQAYNEQFF; CDR3 DNA: TGTGCCAGCAGCCAAGATGGGCAGGCGTACAATGAGCAGTTCTTC
D gene: TRBD1; clone size: -; J gene: TRBJ2-5; V gene: TRBV5-1; CDR3 protein: CASSSTRQGLTETQYF; CDR3 DNA: TGCGCCAGCAGCTCGACCAGACAGGGTTTAACGGAGACCCAGTACTTC
D gene: -; clone size: -; J gene: TRBJ2-2; V gene: TRBV9; CDR3 protein: CASSVAASFSGELFF; CDR3 DNA: TGTGCCAGCAGCGTAGCGGCTAGCTTTTCCGGGGAGCTGTTTTTT